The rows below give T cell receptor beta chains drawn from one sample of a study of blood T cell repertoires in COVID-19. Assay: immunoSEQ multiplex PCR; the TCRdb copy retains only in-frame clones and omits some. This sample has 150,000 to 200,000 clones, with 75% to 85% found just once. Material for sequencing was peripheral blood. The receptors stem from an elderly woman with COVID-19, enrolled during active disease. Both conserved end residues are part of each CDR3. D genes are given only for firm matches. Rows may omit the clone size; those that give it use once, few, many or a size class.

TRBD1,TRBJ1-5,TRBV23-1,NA,TGCGCCAGCAGTCACGTCCCGGGACAGGGTTCGAGCAATCAGCCCCAGCATTTT,CASSHVPGQGSSNQPQHF
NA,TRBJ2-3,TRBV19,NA,TGTGCCAGTAGTCGGGGTTACACAGATACGCAGTATTTT,CASSRGYTDTQYF
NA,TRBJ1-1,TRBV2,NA,TGTGCCAGCAGGAGGCTCGCTGGAACTGAAGCTTTCTTT,CASRRLAGTEAFF
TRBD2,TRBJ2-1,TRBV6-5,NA,TGTGCCAGCCGGGAGGGGATCTACAATGAGCAGTTCTTC,CASREGIYNEQFF
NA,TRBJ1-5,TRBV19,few,TGTGCCAGTAGTATCCAGGGTGGTAGCAATCAGCCCCAGCATTTT,CASSIQGGSNQPQHF
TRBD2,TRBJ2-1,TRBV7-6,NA,TGTGCCAGCAGCTTAGCGACTAGCGGGGGGTACAATGAGCAGTTCTTC,CASSLATSGGYNEQFF
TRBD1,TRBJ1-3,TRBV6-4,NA,TGTGCCAGCAGTGCCGGACAGGGAAGCTCTGGAAACACCATATATTTT,CASSAGQGSSGNTIYF
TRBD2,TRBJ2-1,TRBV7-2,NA,TGTGCCAGCAGAGGACTAGCGGGGGGGCATTTGTACAATGAGCAGTTCTTC,CASRGLAGGHLYNEQFF
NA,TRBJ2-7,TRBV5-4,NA,TGTGCCAGCAGCTTGTTAGCGAGCGAGCAGTACTTC,CASSLLASEQYF
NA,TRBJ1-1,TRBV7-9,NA,TGTGCCAGCAGCTGGGCAGGGGCAAACACTGAAGCTTTCTTT,CASSWAGANTEAFF
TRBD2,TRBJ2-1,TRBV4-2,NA,TGTGCCAGCAGCCAAAACAGCGGGAGGGCCGGTGAGCAGTTCTTC,CASSQNSGRAGEQFF
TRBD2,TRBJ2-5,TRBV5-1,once,TGCGCCAGCAGTTCGGGCCCGGGAGGGGAGACCCAGTACTTC,CASSSGPGGETQYF
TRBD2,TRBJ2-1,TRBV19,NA,TGTGCCAGTACCTTGACTAGCGGGGAGAACAATGAGCAGTTCTTC,CASTLTSGENNEQFF
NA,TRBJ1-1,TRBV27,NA,TGTGCCAGCAGGAGCTCAGGGGTAGGGGTTGCTTTCTTT,CASRSSGVGVAFF
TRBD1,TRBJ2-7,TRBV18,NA,TGTGCCAGCACTCCGGGACAGGGTTTCTACGAGCAGTACTTC,CASTPGQGFYEQYF
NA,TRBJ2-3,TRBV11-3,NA,TGTGCCAGCAGCTTAGAAGCCAGGGTGATTAGCACAGATACGCAGTATTTT,CASSLEARVISTDTQYF
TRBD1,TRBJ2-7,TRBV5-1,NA,TGCGCCAGCAGCTTGTCACAGGGGGCAAGGGGCGAGCAGTACTTC,CASSLSQGARGEQYF
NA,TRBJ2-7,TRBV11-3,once,TGTGCCAGCAGCCAACCGTTCGGCGAGCAGTACTTC,CASSQPFGEQYF
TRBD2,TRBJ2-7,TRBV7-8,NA,TGTGCCAGCAGTCTCCCGAGCTGGGGGACTAGCGGCTACGAGCAGTACTTC,CASSLPSWGTSGYEQYF
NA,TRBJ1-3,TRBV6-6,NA,TGTGCCAGCAGTTACGTCGGGGGAATCGTTGGAAACACCATATATTTT,CASSYVGGIVGNTIYF
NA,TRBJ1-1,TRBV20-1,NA,TGCAGTGCTAGGCAGGGTCTTCAGGCTTTCTTT,CSARQGLQAFF
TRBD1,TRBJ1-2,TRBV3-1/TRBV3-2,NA,TGTGCCAGCAGCCAAGGGGGACAGTTACTAGGCTACACCTTC,CASSQGGQLLGYTF
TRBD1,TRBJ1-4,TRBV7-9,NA,TGTGCCAGCAGCTTAGGTCTGACAGGGGGAATTGGAACTAATGAAAAACTGTTTTTT,CASSLGLTGGIGTNEKLFF
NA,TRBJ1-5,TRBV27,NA,TGTGCCAGCAGTTTCTCCAATCAGCCCCAGCATTTT,CASSFSNQPQHF
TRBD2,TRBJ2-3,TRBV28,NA,TGTGCCAGCAGTATAGGGACTAGCGGGTCTTCCGGACTGTATTTT,CASSIGTSGSSGLYF
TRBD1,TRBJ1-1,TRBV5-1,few,TGCGCCAGCAGACGGGACAGGGAGAGAATAGCTTTCTTT,CASRRDRERIAFF
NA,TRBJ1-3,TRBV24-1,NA,TGTGCCACCAGTGATAATTATGGAAACACCATATATTTT,CATSDNYGNTIYF
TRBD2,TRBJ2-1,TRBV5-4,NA,TGTGCCAGCAGCCCGGGACTAGCGGGGGGGTACAATGAGCAGTTCTTC,CASSPGLAGGYNEQFF
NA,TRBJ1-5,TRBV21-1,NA,TGTGCCAGCAGCAGTCGGACGTCTCTCCAGGGTCAGCCCCAGCATTTT,CASSSRTSLQGQPQHF
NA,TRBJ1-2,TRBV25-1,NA,TGTGCCAGCAGTCGCTTCGGACAGACCAACTATGGCTACACCTTC,CASSRFGQTNYGYTF
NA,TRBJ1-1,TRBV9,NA,TGTGCCAGCAGCGTAACCGCAGGGTTGGGTACTGAAGCTTTCTTT,CASSVTAGLGTEAFF
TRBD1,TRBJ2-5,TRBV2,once,TGTGCCAGCAGGGGGGACAGGGAGGAGACCCAGTACTTC,CASRGDREETQYF
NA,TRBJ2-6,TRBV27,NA,TGTGCCAGCAGTTCGCAGGGTTTTGGGGCCAACGTCCTGACTTTC,CASSSQGFGANVLTF
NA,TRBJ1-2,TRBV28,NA,TGTGCCAGCAGTCCCTTAGACAGAAGCTATTATGGCTACACCTTC,CASSPLDRSYYGYTF
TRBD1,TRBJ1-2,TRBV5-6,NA,TGTGCCAGCAGCTGGACGACAGGGCGGGCCTATGGCTACACCTTC,CASSWTTGRAYGYTF
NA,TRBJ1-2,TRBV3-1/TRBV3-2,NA,TGTGCCAGCAGAGGCCAGGTTAGCTGGCACCGAGGGTACACCTTC,CASRGQVSWHRGYTF
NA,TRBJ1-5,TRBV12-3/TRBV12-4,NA,TGTGCCAGCACCAACAGGGAAGGTCAGCCCCAGCATTTT,CASTNREGQPQHF
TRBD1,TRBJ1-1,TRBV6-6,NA,TGTGCCAGCAGTTACTCCGCGACAGGGGACACTGAAGCTTTCTTT,CASSYSATGDTEAFF
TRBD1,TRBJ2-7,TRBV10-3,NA,TGTGCCATCAGTGAGCCGGACAGGGTTTACGAGCAGTACTTC,CAISEPDRVYEQYF
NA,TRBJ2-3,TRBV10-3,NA,TGTGCCATCAGTGCGGCAGGGGGAGGCCACGATACGCAGTATTTT,CAISAAGGGHDTQYF